The entry that follows covers one TCR beta chain sequence. This record belongs to a study of blood T cells in healthy people across ages. With a J-beta primer mix and a sample-barcoded 5' primer, a second PCR ran about 7 to 12 cycles. TCRdb independently ran MiXCR on the 5' RACE reads; one entry per CDR3 protein. The sample includes 1.5 million to 2 million distinct CDR3 sequences, approximately 50% of them seen just once. The CDR3 length is 18 residues. Trimming took 4 bases from V and 0 from J; bases not matched to a gene: 15. The germline gives CDR1 DFQATT, CDR2 SNEGSKA (reference sequence). Material for sequencing was blood. This TCR was recovered from a woman in her thirties or forties in good health. The rearrangement links TRBV20-1 to TRBJ2-3; 8 positions match TRBD2. CDR3 DNA sequence: TGCAGTGCTACCGGACTAGCAGGATCCCCTAGTAGCACAGATACGCAGTATTTT. This encodes CSATGLAGSPSSTDTQYF.